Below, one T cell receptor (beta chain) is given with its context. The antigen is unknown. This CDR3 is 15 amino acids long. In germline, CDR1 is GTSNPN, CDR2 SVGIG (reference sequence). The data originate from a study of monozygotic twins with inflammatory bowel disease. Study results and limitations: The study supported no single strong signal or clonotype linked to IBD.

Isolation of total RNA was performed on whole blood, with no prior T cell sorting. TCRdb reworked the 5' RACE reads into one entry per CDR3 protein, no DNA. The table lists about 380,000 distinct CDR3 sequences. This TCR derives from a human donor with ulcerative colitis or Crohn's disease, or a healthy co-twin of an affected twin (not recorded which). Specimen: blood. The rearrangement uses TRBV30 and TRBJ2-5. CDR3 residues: CAWSVLAGFQETQYF.